These T cell receptor beta chains were read from a single sample in a study of blood T cells in healthy people across ages. In TCRdb, the 5' RACE reads were re-called with MiXCR into one record per CDR3 protein. The table shows 780,000 or so distinct CDR3 sequences, with more than 55% occurring only once. Specimen: blood. These receptor sequences come from a man aged 35 to 55 in good health. The CDR3 runs from the conserved cysteine through the conserved F or W. A D gene is named only where the DNA matches it firmly. Clone size is stated in some rows and not others, as once, few, many or a class when expanded.

TRBJ1-6 | TRBV7-9 | few | TRBD1 | TGTGCCAGCAGAAACGGACAGGGAACAAATTCACCCCTCCACTTT | CASRNGQGTNSPLHF
TRBJ1-6 | TRBV20-1 | - | - | TGCAGTGCTTCTCAGGGCGCTCTTTCCGATAATTCACCCCTCCACTTT | CSASQGALSDNSPLHF
TRBJ2-1 | TRBV9 | - | TRBD1 | TGTGCCAGCAGCGCCCCAGACAGGGGGCGTTACAATGAGCAGTTCTTC | CASSAPDRGRYNEQFF
TRBJ2-3 | TRBV4-3 | few | - | TGCGCCAGCAGCGCTCCAGGGTCAGATACGCAGTATTTT | CASSAPGSDTQYF
TRBJ1-2 | TRBV4-3 | - | TRBD1 | TGCGCCAGCAGCCAAGATTTAGTTGCAGGGGGCGGGTATGGCTACACCTTC | CASSQDLVAGGGYGYTF
TRBJ2-3 | TRBV29-1 | few | - | TGCAGCGTTGAATGGCAGGGACCAGATACGCAGTATTTT | CSVEWQGPDTQYF
TRBJ2-1 | TRBV27 | - | - | TGTGCCAGCAGGGACTCAGCCGACAATGAGCAGTTCTTC | CASRDSADNEQFF
TRBJ2-7 | TRBV6-5 | once | - | TGTGCCAGCAGTTACTCGGGGCAAAACAATGAGCAGTACTTC | CASSYSGQNNEQYF
TRBJ2-5 | TRBV2 | - | - | TGTGCCAGCAGTTGGGGGCGGGAGACCCAGTACTTC | CASSWGRETQYF
TRBJ1-5 | TRBV6-1 | - | - | TGTGCCAGCAGTGAAGTGACAGGTAATCAGCCCCAGCATTTT | CASSEVTGNQPQHF
TRBJ2-6 | TRBV7-2 | few | - | TGTGCCAGCAGCTTGGACGCTGGGGCCAACGTCCTGACTTTC | CASSLDAGANVLTF
TRBJ2-1 | TRBV2 | - | - | TGTGCCAGCAGGCGCGGACTGGGCGGAGAGCAGTTCTTC | CASRRGLGGEQFF
TRBJ2-4 | TRBV19 | once | - | TGTGCCAGTAGTATTTCGCCGAGTAAGGCCAAAAACATTCAGTACTTC | CASSISPSKAKNIQYF
TRBJ2-3 | TRBV13 | few | - | TGTGCCAGCAGCTTATTAGAATTCCCGAATCCTAGCACAGATACGCAGTATTTT | CASSLLEFPNPSTDTQYF
TRBJ2-7 | TRBV27 | few | TRBD2 | TGTGCCAGCAGTTTCACTAGCGGGAGCGTTGGAGAGCAGTACTTC | CASSFTSGSVGEQYF
TRBJ2-7 | TRBV28 | - | - | TGTGCCAGCAGTTCCGATGCCGGCGGCTACGAGCAGTACTTC | CASSSDAGGYEQYF
TRBJ2-6 | TRBV3-1 | few | - | TGTGCCAGCAGCCAAGAAGAGTATTCTGGGGCCAACGTCCTGACTTTC | CASSQEEYSGANVLTF
TRBJ2-6 | TRBV6-1 | - | TRBD1 | TGTGCCAGCAGTGAAATGGGACAGTACTCTGGGGCCAACGTCCTGACTTTC | CASSEMGQYSGANVLTF
TRBJ2-1 | TRBV2 | - | TRBD2 | TGTGCCAGCAGTGAAGCTCAGGGACTAGCGGGAGAAGGCGAGCAGTTCTTC | CASSEAQGLAGEGEQFF
TRBJ2-3 | TRBV6-4 | - | - | TGTGCCAGCAGTGTCCGAAGGGGGGATAGGGGCACAGATACGCAGTATTTT | CASSVRRGDRGTDTQYF
TRBJ2-7 | TRBV5-1 | - | - | TGCGCCAGCAGCCCGGGGAGCCAGCAGTACTTC | CASSPGSQQYF
TRBJ2-6 | TRBV4-2 | - | - | TGTGCCAGCAGCCAAAGTGACAGTTCTGGGGCCAACGTCCTGACTTTC | CASSQSDSSGANVLTF
TRBJ2-5 | TRBV5-4 | - | TRBD2 | TGTGCCAGCAGCCAATTGGGACTAGGCCTCCAAGAGACCCAGTACTTC | CASSQLGLGLQETQYF
TRBJ2-1 | TRBV3-1 | many | - | TGTGCCAGCAGCCAACGCCCGTCGGTAGGGATAAGCTCCTACAATGAGCAGTTCTTC | CASSQRPSVGISSYNEQFF
TRBJ2-3 | TRBV6-2/TRBV6-3 | few | - | TGTGCCAGCAAGGGCGCAAGATACACAGATACGCAGTATTTT | CASKGARYTDTQYF
TRBJ2-2 | TRBV7-3 | - | TRBD1 | TGTGCCAGCAGCGTTGGGACAGAAGTTTCCACCGGGGAGCTGTTTTTT | CASSVGTEVSTGELFF
TRBJ2-6 | TRBV9 | few | - | TGTGCCAGCAGCGTAGTGCAGGGCGGGGCCAACGTCCTGACTTTC | CASSVVQGGANVLTF
TRBJ1-5 | TRBV27 | few | - | TGTGCCAGCAGTACCAGGAGCAATCAGCCCCAGCATTTT | CASSTRSNQPQHF
TRBJ2-7 | TRBV6-2/TRBV6-3 | - | TRBD2 | TGTGCCAGCAGTGTCCGGGGAGGGACCCCCCTTTACGAGCAGTACTTC | CASSVRGGTPLYEQYF
TRBJ1-2 | TRBV27 | - | - | TGTGCCAGCAGAACTGGAGGTTTCGGGGCTAACTATGGCTACACCTTC | CASRTGGFGANYGYTF
TRBJ2-5 | TRBV29-1 | - | - | TGCAGCGTGGGGTTAGAGACCCAGTACTTC | CSVGLETQYF
TRBJ2-7 | TRBV10-3 | - | TRBD2 | TGTGCCATCAGTGAGCGGAGTAGCGGGAGGTCCGCCTACGAGCAGTACTTC | CAISERSSGRSAYEQYF
TRBJ2-4 | TRBV11-2 | few | - | TGTGCCAGCAGCTCTTCTTACATTCAGTACTTC | CASSSSYIQYF
TRBJ2-7 | TRBV6-1 | - | TRBD1 | TGTGCCAGCAGAACGGGACAGGGGGCCGACGAGCAGTACTTC | CASRTGQGADEQYF
TRBJ2-3 | TRBV6-1 | - | - | TGTGCCAGCAGTGAAGCGGGAGTGTCGTTAGATACGCAGTATTTT | CASSEAGVSLDTQYF
TRBJ2-1 | TRBV7-9 | once | TRBD2 | TGTGCCAGCAGCTCCTATCGGCGACTAGCGGGGAATGAGCAGTTCTTC | CASSSYRRLAGNEQFF
TRBJ2-6 | TRBV7-2 | - | - | TGTGCCAGCAGCTTATTTGTACCTGGGGCCAACGTCCTGACTTTC | CASSLFVPGANVLTF
TRBJ2-5 | TRBV7-2 | - | TRBD2 | TGTGCCAGCAGCCACCAGGCGGGACTAGCCCAAGAGACCCAGTACTTC | CASSHQAGLAQETQYF
TRBJ2-7 | TRBV7-2 | - | TRBD2 | TGTGCCAGCAGCTTAGTGGGGCGGGGGGGCCCAGGAAGGTTTGGTGAGCAGTACTTC | CASSLVGRGGPGRFGEQYF
TRBJ2-5 | TRBV29-1 | - | - | TGCAGCGTGTCCTTGGAGACCCAGTACTTC | CSVSLETQYF
TRBJ1-4 | TRBV9 | - | - | TGTGCCAGCAGCGTACAGGGCTCCAATGAAAAACTGTTTTTT | CASSVQGSNEKLFF
TRBJ1-4 | TRBV29-1 | - | - | TGCAGCGTTACAGGGATCGCTAATGAAAAACTGTTTTTT | CSVTGIANEKLFF
TRBJ2-7 | TRBV20-1 | - | TRBD1 | TGCAGTGCTCGGGCAGGGGGCCTAAACGAGCAGTACTTC | CSARAGGLNEQYF
TRBJ2-7 | TRBV29-1 | - | - | TGCAGCGTGAGGGGGGGCTACGGCTACGAGCAGTACTTC | CSVRGGYGYEQYF
TRBJ2-7 | TRBV12-5 | - | TRBD1 | TGTGCTAGTGGTTTGGTAAGGACCTGGGGGACAGGGGATTCCTACGAGCAGTACTTC | CASGLVRTWGTGDSYEQYF
TRBJ1-1 | TRBV5-1 | - | - | TGCGCCAGCAGCTTGGAGTTCCGGGCCTCGAACACTGAAGCTTTCTTT | CASSLEFRASNTEAFF
TRBJ2-6 | TRBV7-7 | - | - | TGTGCCAGCAGCCACGGATCTATACGGGACATAAGCTCTGGGGCCAACGTCCTGACTTTC | CASSHGSIRDISSGANVLTF
TRBJ1-2 | TRBV3-1 | - | - | TGTGCCAGCAGCCCACGATCATTCAACTTACCCTACACCTTC | CASSPRSFNLPYTF
TRBJ1-1 | TRBV27 | few | TRBD1 | TGTGCCAGCAGTTTGGGACAGGGGGCCCCTGAAGCTTTCTTT | CASSLGQGAPEAFF
TRBJ1-2 | TRBV11-3 | - | - | TGTGCCAGCAGCCTCGGCAGGGACCTCTTTGGCTACACCTTC | CASSLGRDLFGYTF
TRBJ2-7 | TRBV28 | - | - | TGTGCCAGCAGTTTTGAGTCGGCTCCTCCTCTCTACGAGCAGTACTTC | CASSFESAPPLYEQYF
TRBJ2-5 | TRBV6-2/TRBV6-3 | many | - | TGTGCCAGCAGCGGCCCGGGGACCCAGTACTTC | CASSGPGTQYF
TRBJ2-1 | TRBV27 | - | TRBD2 | TGTGCCAGCAGTACCCGACTAGCGTGGGGCCACAATGAGCAGTTCTTC | CASSTRLAWGHNEQFF
TRBJ2-5 | TRBV6-5 | - | TRBD1 | TGTGCCAGTTTTGACAGGGTGGAGACCCAGTACTTC | CASFDRVETQYF